This TCR beta chain was identified during a study of CD8+CD57+ T cells in acquired aplastic anemia. About the research overall: DNA recovered from sorted CD4+ and CD8+ cells had a mean of around 3.3 ug. Study-level points and caveats: Patients and controls turned out to have 25 to 30 CD8+ CDR3 sequences in common.

Profiling of TCR beta VDJ combinations and CDR3 sequences used genomic DNA as template. TCRdb re-called the reads through MiXCR, storing one row per CDR3 protein. The table shows a few hundred thousand distinct CDR3 sequences, with approximately 60% occurring only once. Germline loops: CDR1 SGHTA, CDR2 FQGTGA. The CDR3 is made up of 15 amino acids. In regard to this clonotype: Its antigen is still unknown. An end of the junction differs from the germline gene, which may be a read error.

V and J are TRBV7-3 and TRBJ2-3; perhaps TRBD1 as D (6 bases). This sequence was found in a human donor in good health. The sequenced material came from sorted CD4+, CD8+, or CD8+CD57+ T cells (not recorded which) from PBMCs. CDR3 loop: CASGTPDRSTDTQYF. CDR3 bases: TGCGCCAGCGGCACACCGGACAGAAGCACAGATACGCAGTATTTT.